The T cell receptor (beta chain) under discussion was sequenced for a study of blood T cell repertoires in COVID-19. Per the original data handling: Quantification of nucleated cells was approximated via reference gene primer amplification. Assay: immunoSEQ multiplex PCR; the TCRdb copy retains only in-frame clones and omits some. For V, J and clone size, that table is used; D and trimming come from the DNA. The sample holds fewer than 150,000 clones, 84% seen once. All enrollees were roughly 18 to 100 years old and from approximately 24 US areas. Donors were grouped by their self-reported clinical history. This sequence was found in a man aged 50 or older in a cohort exposed to, infected with or recovered from COVID-19 (not recorded which). Sequencing used PBMCs or T cells enriched from blood (not recorded which).

The CDR3, as DNA: TGTGCCACCAGGAGCTTGACGTTGACCCCCTCGGGACTAGCGGGAGGGAGTGGGACAGATACGCAGTATTTT. Amino acid sequence: CATRSLTLTPSGLAGGSGTDTQYF. The chain uses TRBV24-1 and TRBJ2-3; 16 nucleotides line up with TRBD2. CDR1 is KGHDR, CDR2 SFDVKD, per germline. The CDR3 has 24 amino acids. The ends lost 7 bases at V and 3 bases at J; junction bases unmatched: 27.